This entry concerns a single T cell receptor (beta chain). What it binds is unknown. Just one base apart from a much larger clone, this may be a read error. Sequencing used immunoSEQ multiplex PCR; TCRdb keeps in-frame clones, though not all of them. The table records fewer than 650,000 clones, around three quarters of them present only once. The ends were cut back, 10 bases at V and 5 bases at J, with 8 bases in the middle. The CDR3 has 10 residues. CDR1 and CDR2 from the germline V gene are MDHEN and SYDVKM. Each sample came from a Caucasian adult donor living in Nashville, Tennessee. This sample is part of a study of shared clonotypes between healthy human individuals. Study observations and caveats: Limitation of the genetic and exposure-history diversity represented came from the few donors.

Sequencing used PBMCs. The rearrangement links TRBV28 to TRBJ2-5; D remains unclear. The TCR comes from a woman in her forties in good health. Some clones in this sample may be carry-over from other donors' samples. The CDR3 here is CAIREETQYF. CDR3 coding DNA: TGTGCCATCAGAGAGGAGACCCAGTACTTC.